The entry below describes one TCR beta chain. Germline V CDR1 and CDR2: MDHEN, SYDVKM. The CDR3 loop spans 15 amino acids. Between the trimmed V and J ends, which lost 6 bases and 4 bases, there was a span of 18 bases. TCRdb fed the PCR reads into MiXCR, producing one record per CDR3 protein. Of about 85,000 distinct CDR3 sequences in the sample, about half were seen once. This specimen belongs to a study of CDR3 diversity in severe acne. The sample comprised blood. The rearrangement links TRBV28 to TRBJ1-2; perhaps TRBD1 as D (5 bases). The source is a male donor in good health, serving as a control. The CDR3: CASREGFRDAYGYTF. DNA of the CDR3: TGTGCCAGCAGGGAAGGGTTCAGGGATGCCTATGGCTACACCTTC.